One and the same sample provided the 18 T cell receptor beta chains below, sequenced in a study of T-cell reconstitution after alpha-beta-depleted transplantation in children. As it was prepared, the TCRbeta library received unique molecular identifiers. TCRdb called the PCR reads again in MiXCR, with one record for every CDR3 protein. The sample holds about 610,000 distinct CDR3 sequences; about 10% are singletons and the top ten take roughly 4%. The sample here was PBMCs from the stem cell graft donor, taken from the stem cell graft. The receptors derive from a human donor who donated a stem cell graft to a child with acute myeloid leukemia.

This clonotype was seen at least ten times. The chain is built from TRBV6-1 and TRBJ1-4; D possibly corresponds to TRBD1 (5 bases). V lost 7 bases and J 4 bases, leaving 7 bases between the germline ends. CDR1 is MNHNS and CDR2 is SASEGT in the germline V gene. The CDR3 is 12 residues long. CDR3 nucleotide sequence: TGTGCCAGCAAGGGGATTAATGAAAAACTGTTTTTT. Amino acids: CASKGINEKLFF.

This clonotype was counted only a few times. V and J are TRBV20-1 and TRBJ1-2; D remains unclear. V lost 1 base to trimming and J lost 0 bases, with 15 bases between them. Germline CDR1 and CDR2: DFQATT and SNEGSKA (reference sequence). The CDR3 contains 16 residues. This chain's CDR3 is CSARVLADGANYGYTF. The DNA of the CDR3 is TGCAGTGCTAGAGTTCTAGCGGACGGTGCTAACTATGGCTACACCTTC.

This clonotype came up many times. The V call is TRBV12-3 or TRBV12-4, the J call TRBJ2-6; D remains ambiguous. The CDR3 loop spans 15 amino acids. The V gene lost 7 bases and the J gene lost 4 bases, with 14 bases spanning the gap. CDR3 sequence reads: CASTPVKSGANVLTF. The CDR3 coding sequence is TGTGCCAGCACCCCCGTTAAGTCCGGGGCCAACGTCCTGACTTTC.

The DNA for the CDR3 is TGCGCCAGCGGCGGGTGGGGAGAGACCCAGTACTTC. This gives the protein CASGGWGETQYF. The chain uses TRBV5-1 and TRBJ2-5; the D gene is possibly TRBD2 (5 bases). The CDR3 has 12 residues. Germline CDR1 reads SGHRS; CDR2 reads YFSETQ. Trimming shortened V by 7 bases and J by 4 bases, and 11 bases separated the two germline ends.

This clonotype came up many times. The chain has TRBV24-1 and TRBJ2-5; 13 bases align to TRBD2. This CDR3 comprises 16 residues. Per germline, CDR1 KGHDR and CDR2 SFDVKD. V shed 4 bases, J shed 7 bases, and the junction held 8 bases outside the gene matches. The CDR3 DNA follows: TGTGCCACCAGTGACCTTGGACTAGCGGGAGTCGGGACCCAGTACTTC. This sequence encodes CATSDLGLAGVGTQYF.

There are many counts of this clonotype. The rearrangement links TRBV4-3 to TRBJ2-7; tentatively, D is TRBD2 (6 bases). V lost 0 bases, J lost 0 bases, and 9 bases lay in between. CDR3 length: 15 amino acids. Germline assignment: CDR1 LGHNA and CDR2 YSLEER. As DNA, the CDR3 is TGCGCCAGCAGCCAAGATCGGGAGAGCTCCTACGAGCAGTACTTC. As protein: CASSQDRESSYEQYF.

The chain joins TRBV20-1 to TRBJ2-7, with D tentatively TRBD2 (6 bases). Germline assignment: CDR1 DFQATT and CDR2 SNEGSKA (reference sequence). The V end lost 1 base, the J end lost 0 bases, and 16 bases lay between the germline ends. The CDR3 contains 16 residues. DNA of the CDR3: TGCAGTGCTAGAGGACATGGAGGGGTGAGCTCCTACGAGCAGTACTTC. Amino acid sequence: CSARGHGGVSSYEQYF.

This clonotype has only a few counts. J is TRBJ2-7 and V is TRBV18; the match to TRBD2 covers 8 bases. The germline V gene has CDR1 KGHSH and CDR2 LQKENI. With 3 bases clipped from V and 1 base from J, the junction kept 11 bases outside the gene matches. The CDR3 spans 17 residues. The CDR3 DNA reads TGTGCCAGCTCACCGTTAGGGAAGAGCGGGGGTTCCTACGAGCAGTACTTC. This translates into CASSPLGKSGGSYEQYF.

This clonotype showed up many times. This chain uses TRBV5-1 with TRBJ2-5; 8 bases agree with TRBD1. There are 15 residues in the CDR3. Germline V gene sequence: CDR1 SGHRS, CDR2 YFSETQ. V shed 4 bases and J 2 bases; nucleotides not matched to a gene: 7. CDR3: CASSPGQGPQETQYF. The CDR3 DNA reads TGCGCCAGCAGCCCCGGACAGGGACCACAAGAGACCCAGTACTTC.

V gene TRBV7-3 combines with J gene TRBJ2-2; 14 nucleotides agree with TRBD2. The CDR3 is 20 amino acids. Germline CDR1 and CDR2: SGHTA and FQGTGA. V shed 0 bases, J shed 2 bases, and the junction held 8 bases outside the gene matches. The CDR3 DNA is TGTGCCAGCAGCTTAACGGGAGGGACTAGCGGGAGCTCCAACACCGGGGAGCTGTTTTTT. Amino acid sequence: CASSLTGGTSGSSNTGELFF.

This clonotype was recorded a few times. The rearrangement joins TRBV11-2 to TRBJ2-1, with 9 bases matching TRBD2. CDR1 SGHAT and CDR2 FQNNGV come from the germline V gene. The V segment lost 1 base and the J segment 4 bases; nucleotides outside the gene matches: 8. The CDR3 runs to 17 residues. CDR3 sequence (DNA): TGTGCCAGCAGCTTAGTGGGATCGACTAGCGGTTACAATGAGCAGTTCTTC. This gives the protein CASSLVGSTSGYNEQFF. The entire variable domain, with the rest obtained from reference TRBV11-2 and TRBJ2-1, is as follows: EAGVAQSPRYKIIEKRQSVAFWCNPISGHATLYWYQQILGQGPKLLIQFQNNGVVDDSQLPKDRFSAERLKGVDSTLKIQPAKLEDSAVYLCASSLVGSTSGYNEQFFGPGTRLTVL.

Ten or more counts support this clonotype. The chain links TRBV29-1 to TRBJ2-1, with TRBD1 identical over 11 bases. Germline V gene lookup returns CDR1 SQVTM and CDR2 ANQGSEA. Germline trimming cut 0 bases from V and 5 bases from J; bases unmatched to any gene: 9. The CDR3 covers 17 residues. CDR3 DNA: TGCAGCGTTGAAGATGGGACAGGGGGAGCGGTACACAATGAGCAGTTCTTC. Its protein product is CSVEDGTGGAVHNEQFF.

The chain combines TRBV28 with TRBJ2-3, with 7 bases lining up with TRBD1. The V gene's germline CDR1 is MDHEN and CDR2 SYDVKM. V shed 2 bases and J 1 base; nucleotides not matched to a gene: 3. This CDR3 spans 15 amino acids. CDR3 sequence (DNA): TGTGCCAGCAGTTTACCCGGGACAGGCACAGATACGCAGTATTTT. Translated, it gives CASSLPGTGTDTQYF. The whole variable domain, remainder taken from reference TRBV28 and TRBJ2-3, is DVKVTQSSRYLVKRTGEKVFLECVQDMDHENMFWYRQDPGLGLRLIYFSYDVKMKEKGDIPEGYSVSREKKERFSLILESASTNQTSMYLCASSLPGTGTDTQYFGPGTRLTVL.

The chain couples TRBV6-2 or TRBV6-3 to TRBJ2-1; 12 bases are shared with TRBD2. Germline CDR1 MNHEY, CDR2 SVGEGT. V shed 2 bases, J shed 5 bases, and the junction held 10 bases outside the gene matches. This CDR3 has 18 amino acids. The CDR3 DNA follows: TGTGCCAGCAGTTACCCGACTAGCGGGAGAAGTAGCGACAATGAGCAGTTCTTC. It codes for CASSYPTSGRSSDNEQFF.

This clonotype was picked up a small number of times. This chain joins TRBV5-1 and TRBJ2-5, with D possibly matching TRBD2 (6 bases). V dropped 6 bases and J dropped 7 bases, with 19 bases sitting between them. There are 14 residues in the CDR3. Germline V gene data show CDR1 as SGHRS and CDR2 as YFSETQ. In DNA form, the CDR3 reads TGCGCCAGCACTAAGGGCGGGGACCGGGGGACCCAGTACTTC. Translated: CASTKGGDRGTQYF.

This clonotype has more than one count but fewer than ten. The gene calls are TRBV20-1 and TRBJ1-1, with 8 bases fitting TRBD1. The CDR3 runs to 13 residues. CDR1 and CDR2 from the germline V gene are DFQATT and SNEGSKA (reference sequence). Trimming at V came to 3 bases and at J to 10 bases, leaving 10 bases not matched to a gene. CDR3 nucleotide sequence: TGCAGTGCTAGCGCCGACAGGGGAAATATAGCTTTCTTT. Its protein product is CSASADRGNIAFF.

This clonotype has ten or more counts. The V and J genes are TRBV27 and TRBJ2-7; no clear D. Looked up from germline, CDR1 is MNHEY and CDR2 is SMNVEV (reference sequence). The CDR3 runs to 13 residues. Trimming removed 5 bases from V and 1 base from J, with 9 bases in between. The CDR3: CASSPQDSYEQYF. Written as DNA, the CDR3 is TGTGCCAGCAGTCCCCAAGATTCCTACGAGCAGTACTTC.

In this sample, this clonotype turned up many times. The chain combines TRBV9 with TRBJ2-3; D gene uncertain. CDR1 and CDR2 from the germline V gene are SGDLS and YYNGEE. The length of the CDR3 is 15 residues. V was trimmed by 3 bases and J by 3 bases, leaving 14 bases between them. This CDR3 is CASSARSSLTDTQYF. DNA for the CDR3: TGTGCCAGCAGCGCCCGGTCCAGCTTAACAGATACGCAGTATTTT.